This T cell receptor beta chain derives from a study of shared clonotypes between healthy human individuals. Study at large: With ages of 18 to 49, the donors were a couple of women and a few men. Study-level findings and limits: Exclusively blood specimens were collected; tissue repertoires likely differ.

Once extracted for a subset, genomic DNA was divided evenly among several immunoSEQ plates. The DNA input per sorted-subset replicate PCR was roughly 0.2 ug, corresponding to 28,000 or so T cell genomes. Assay: immunoSEQ multiplex PCR; the TCRdb copy retains only in-frame clones and omits some. This sample has about 2.2 million clones; just over 90% occur once, and the top ten carry around 1.7%. As defined, naive CD8 cells were CD45RO-negative and positively selected for CCR7, with terminally differentiated effector memory CD45RA+ cells excluded. Regarding this clone: The antigen remains unidentified.

Germline CDR1 and CDR2: LNHDA and SQIVND (reference sequence). The CDR3 is 14 residues long. J lost 8 bases, V lost 4 bases, and 7 bases had no gene match. The chain is built from TRBV19 and TRBJ1-4; 7 nucleotides match TRBD1. Material for sequencing was naive CD8+ T cells from PBMCs. The sequence derives from a man younger than 30 in good health. Some clones in this sample may be carry-over from other donors' samples. The CDR3 bases are TGTGCCAGTAGTAGCGTCAACAGGGGCGAAAAACTGTTTTTT. This translates into CASSSVNRGEKLFF.